This T cell receptor beta chain was sequenced for a study of blood T cell repertoires in COVID-19. Across the whole study: Some COVID-19 samples were acute and others convalescent; all came from the United States, Italy and Spain. The analysed material was cDNA or gDNA that came from T cells, B-cell-depleted T cells, or PBMCs.

In the original analysis: From reference gene primer amplification, estimates of nucleated cell counts were derived. The assay was immunoSEQ multiplex PCR, and TCRdb's table has in-frame clones only and misses some. V, J and clone size were drawn from that table, and D and trimming were deduced from the DNA. This repertoire shows 110,000 or so clones, 70% to 90% found once; its top ten account for 8% to 9.5%. The germline V and J ends were trimmed by 4 bases and 1 base, with 18 bases remaining between them. CDR3 length: 17 residues. The germline V gene has CDR1 KGHDR and CDR2 SFDVKD. This clone was picked up a small number of times.

The chain links TRBV24-1 to TRBJ2-5; D is perhaps TRBD2 (7 bases). The sequence was obtained from a woman between 70 and 85 years old who had recovered from COVID-19. The sample comprised peripheral blood. CDR3 protein: CATSDPRGATSQETQYF. For the CDR3, the DNA is TGTGCCACCAGTGACCCCCGGGGGGCAACCTCCCAAGAGACCCAGTACTTC.